The next 10 T cell receptor beta chains were all read from a single sample in a study of CD8+CD57+ T cells in acquired aplastic anemia. CD8+CD57+ cell expansion, shown by flow cytometry, had occurred in the patients selected for sequencing. Genomic DNA, serving as template, underwent TCR beta VDJ and CDR3 profiling. TCRdb independently ran MiXCR on the reads; one entry per CDR3 protein. The sample has approximately 59,000 distinct CDR3 sequences; roughly 60% are singletons. Material: sorted CD4+, CD8+, or CD8+CD57+ T cells (not recorded which) from PBMCs. Every receptor here comes from a human donor with aplastic anemia.

This chain links TRBV29-1 with TRBJ2-3; D uncertain. V gave up 4 bases and J gave up 6 bases, with 11 bases separating them. This CDR3 contains 12 residues. Germline V gene lookup returns CDR1 SQVTM and CDR2 ANQGSEA. The CDR3 is CSVVPRQDTQYF. CDR3 coding DNA: TGCAGCGTTGTGCCCCGTCAGGATACGCAGTATTTT.

This clonotype has a single count. The rearrangement joins TRBV12-3 or TRBV12-4 to TRBJ1-1; D is undetermined. The CDR3 is made up of 13 amino acids. V was pared by 2 bases and J by 4 bases, with 8 bases between. CDR3 DNA sequence: TGTGCCAGCAGTTTACGAATGGGCACTGAAGCTTTCTTT. This encodes CASSLRMGTEAFF.

There are many counts of this clonotype. The chain employs TRBV27 and TRBJ1-5; 9 nucleotides line up with TRBD1. Per germline, CDR1 MNHEY and CDR2 SMNVEV (reference sequence). The trim removed 5 bases at V and 3 bases at J, leaving 2 bases unmatched. The CDR3 contains 14 residues. CDR3 residues: CASSDRGANQPQHF. CDR3 bases: TGTGCCAGCAGTGACAGGGGGGCCAATCAGCCCCAGCATTTT.

The CDR3: CATSDLISNGYTF. The CDR3 DNA follows: TGTGCCACCAGTGATTTGATCAGTAATGGCTACACCTTC. The V call is TRBV24-1, the J call TRBJ1-2, with D uncertain. The CDR3 runs to 13 residues. Trimming pared 0 bases from V and 6 bases from J, leaving 7 bases between. The germline gives CDR1 KGHDR, CDR2 SFDVKD.

The chain employs TRBV19 and TRBJ1-2; D is ambiguous. Germline V gene data show CDR1 as LNHDA and CDR2 as SQIVND (reference sequence). Trimming stripped 7 bases from V and 5 bases from J, with 11 bases between. The CDR3 spans 12 residues. CDR3 DNA: TGTGCCAGTACCCAAGGAGGTTATGGCTACACCTTC. Translating gives CASTQGGYGYTF. The full variable domain, with the rest looked up from reference TRBV19 and TRBJ1-2, is DGGITQSPKYLFRKEGQNVTLSCEQNLNHDAMYWYRQDPGQGLRLIYYSQIVNDFQKGDIAEGYSVSREKKESFPLTVTSAQKNPTAFYLCASTQGGYGYTFGSGTRLTVV.

The chain is built from TRBV4-2 and TRBJ2-1; 14 bases match TRBD2. Germline values: CDR1 LGHNA, CDR2 YNFKEQ. The CDR3 runs to 17 residues. J lost 5 bases, V lost 1 base, and 4 bases had no gene match. This chain's CDR3 is CASSQGLAGGRNNEQFF. DNA of the CDR3: TGTGCCAGCAGCCAAGGACTAGCGGGGGGGCGCAACAATGAGCAGTTCTTC.

This clonotype was seen more than once but under ten times. J is TRBJ1-2 and V is TRBV10-2; D might be TRBD1 (5 bases). Per germline, CDR1 WSHSY and CDR2 SAAADI. V lost 2 bases and J 8 bases, leaving 21 bases between the germline ends. The CDR3 covers 16 residues. The CDR3 DNA reads as TGCGCCAGCAGTGAGCCCGGGACCGCCCTATCAGGAGGCTACACCTTC. As protein: CASSEPGTALSGGYTF.

The gene calls are TRBV10-3 and TRBJ1-3; D remains unclear. CDR3 length: 13 residues. Germline V gene sequence: CDR1 ENHRY, CDR2 SYGVKD. V was shortened by 6 bases and J by 8 bases, with 14 bases between the two germline ends. The chain's CDR3 is CAIRIDGGHTIYF. Here the CDR3 DNA reads TGTGCCATCAGAATTGATGGAGGGCACACCATATATTTT.

This clonotype was recorded many times. The genes are TRBV9 and TRBJ1-2, with D possibly matching TRBD1 (5 bases). Germline CDR1 reads SGDLS; CDR2 reads YYNGEE. The CDR3 is 12 residues long. V was trimmed by 4 bases and J by 10 bases, leaving 14 bases between them. The CDR3 sequence is CASSLSGGDYTF. CDR3 sequence (DNA): TGTGCCAGCAGCCTTTCGGGGGGGGACTACACCTTC.

V gene TRBV12-3 or TRBV12-4 combines with J gene TRBJ1-2; 8 bases agree with TRBD1. Trimming at V came to 5 bases and at J to 3 bases, leaving 2 bases not matched to a gene. The length of the CDR3 is 13 residues. This CDR3 is CASSPTGDYGYTF. Here the CDR3 DNA reads TGTGCCAGCAGTCCGACAGGGGACTATGGCTACACCTTC.